These T cell receptor beta chains were read from a single sample in a study of blood T cell repertoires in COVID-19. Libraries were prepared by immunoSEQ multiplex PCR; TCRdb keeps only in-frame clonotypes and omits some of them. The profile covers about 140,000 clones, with around 88% appearing a single time and approximately 1.4% taken by the ten largest. The source material was peripheral blood. The receptors shown here come from a woman aged 55-70 years with acute or convalescent COVID-19. The CDR3 runs from the conserved cysteine through the conserved F or W. Each record gives: clone size, J gene, D gene, V gene, CDR3 DNA, CDR3 protein. A D gene is named only where the DNA matches it firmly. Size tells how often a clone was seen (once, few, many) or the class of an expanded clone, and some rows leave it out.

>once|TRBJ1-2|-|TRBV4-3
TGCGCCAGCAGCCAAGATCTTCGGAACAGCCCTTCCTACACCTTC
CASSQDLRNSPSYTF
>-|TRBJ2-7|TRBD1|TRBV5-1
TGCGCCAGCAGTTTCCAGGGGGCGAGCTACGAGCAGTACTTC
CASSFQGASYEQYF
>few|TRBJ1-6|-|TRBV7-9
TGTGCCAGCAGCTTAGCTCTCCCTCAGGGAAATTCACCCCTCCACTTT
CASSLALPQGNSPLHF
>-|TRBJ2-1|TRBD2|TRBV29-1
TGCAGCGTTTACGAGCGGGGGGGCATAAGCAATGAGCAGTTCTTC
CSVYERGGISNEQFF
>-|TRBJ1-2|TRBD1|TRBV28
TGTGCCAGCAGTGGGACAGAACCTTTCTATGGCTACACCTTC
CASSGTEPFYGYTF
>-|TRBJ2-7|-|TRBV5-6
TGTGCCAGCAGCCCTACCGGGGTAGGCGAGCAGTACTTC
CASSPTGVGEQYF
>-|TRBJ2-7|-|TRBV6-2/TRBV6-3
TGTGCCAGCAGTGCTGGCGTACAGGGACTATTCTACGAGCAGTACTTC
CASSAGVQGLFYEQYF
>-|TRBJ2-5|-|TRBV19
TGTGCCAGTAGTAGGTCAGGGCAAGAGACCCAGTACTTC
CASSRSGQETQYF
>-|TRBJ1-1|TRBD1|TRBV7-2
TGTGCCAGCAGCCCGGACAGGGGTGGAACTGAAGCTTTCTTT
CASSPDRGGTEAFF
>-|TRBJ1-1|TRBD1|TRBV5-1
TGCGCCAGCAGCTTTACCGGGACAGAGATGAACACTGAAGCTTTCTTT
CASSFTGTEMNTEAFF
>-|TRBJ2-1|-|TRBV5-4
TGTGCCAGCACCATAACCCCCCAGGATGGACAGTTCTTC
CASTITPQDGQFF
>-|TRBJ1-5|TRBD1|TRBV7-9
TGTGCCAGCAGCTTAGGACAGGGGGCAGATCAGCCCCAGCATTTT
CASSLGQGADQPQHF
>-|TRBJ1-3|-|TRBV4-2
TGTGCCAGCAGCCAAGCCGGGGGACTCCTCTCTGGAAACACCATATATTTT
CASSQAGGLLSGNTIYF
>-|TRBJ2-5|TRBD2|TRBV11-3
TGTGCCAGCAGCAAGGGACTAGCGGGGGTTCCCGTTTTCGACCAGTACTTC
CASSKGLAGVPVFDQYF
>-|TRBJ2-1|-|TRBV11-2
TGTGCCAGCACAGGGGACTCCTACAATGAGCAGTTCTTC
CASTGDSYNEQFF
>-|TRBJ2-1|-|TRBV7-2
TGTGCCAGCAGCTTAGCCAGGGTCAATGAGCAGTTCTTC
CASSLARVNEQFF
>-|TRBJ1-2|-|TRBV3-1/TRBV3-2
TGTGCCAGCAGCCAAGATGTTATCTCTAACTATGGCTACACCTTC
CASSQDVISNYGYTF
>-|TRBJ2-2|TRBD1|TRBV7-9
TGTGCCGGCAGACCGGGACAGGTTTTGACCGGGGAGCTGTTTTTT
CAGRPGQVLTGELFF
>-|TRBJ1-6|TRBD1|TRBV5-1
TGCGCCAGCAGCGAGGGACAGGGGGCGTTTTCACCCCTCCACTTT
CASSEGQGAFSPLHF
>-|TRBJ2-2|TRBD2|TRBV7-2
TGTGCCAGCAGCTCGATCGAGCGGGGGGCGACCGGGGAGCTGTTTTTT
CASSSIERGATGELFF
>-|TRBJ2-1|TRBD1|TRBV19
TGTGCCAGTAGTCCCGAACCCACGACAGGGCCCTACAATGAGCAGTTCTTC
CASSPEPTTGPYNEQFF
>-|TRBJ1-6|-|TRBV19
TGTGCCAGTAGTTCGGGCAGGGGCGCTTCACCCCTCCACTTT
CASSSGRGASPLHF
>-|TRBJ1-6|-|TRBV6-6
TGTGCCAGCAGCCGACAGGTAGTTAGCTCCTATAATTCACCCCTCCACTTT
CASSRQVVSSYNSPLHF
>once|TRBJ2-1|TRBD2|TRBV7-2
TGTGCCAGCAGCCCTGGACTAGCGGGGGGGCTTTTGGATGAGCAGTTCTTC
CASSPGLAGGLLDEQFF
>-|TRBJ2-7|TRBD2|TRBV2
TGTGCCAGCAGGCCTAGCGGCCCTCGCGAGCAGTACTTC
CASRPSGPREQYF
>-|TRBJ2-7|-|TRBV11-2
TGTGCCAGCAGCCACCCCCGGACAGTTTCCTACGAGCAGTACTTC
CASSHPRTVSYEQYF
>-|TRBJ1-5|-|TRBV28
TGTGCCAGCAGTTTGGAGGTGGATCAGCCCCAGCATTTT
CASSLEVDQPQHF
>-|TRBJ2-7|TRBD1|TRBV30
TGTGCCTGGAGTGCAAAACAGGGGGCAGGGCGTCGTGCCGAGCAGTACTTC
CAWSAKQGAGRRAEQYF
>-|TRBJ2-7|-|TRBV4-1
TGCGCCAGCAGCCAACGCCGACTAGATCCTAGTTCCTACGAGCAGTACTTC
CASSQRRLDPSSYEQYF
>-|TRBJ2-5|TRBD1|TRBV4-2
TGTGCCAGCAGCCTTACCCAGGACAGGATGGAGACCCAGTACTTC
CASSLTQDRMETQYF
>-|TRBJ2-5|-|TRBV28
TGTGCCAGCAGTCAGACTAGGAGAGAAAAAGAGACCCAGTACTTC
CASSQTRREKETQYF
>-|TRBJ1-2|TRBD1|TRBV7-9
TGTGCCAGCAGCTTAGGGACAGGGACCTATGGCTACACCTTC
CASSLGTGTYGYTF
>-|TRBJ2-7|-|TRBV7-3
TGTGCCAGCAGCTTCGGCCTAGAATACGAGCAGTACTTC
CASSFGLEYEQYF
>-|TRBJ1-1|-|TRBV7-8
TGTGCCAGCAGCTTATACAAGAACACTGAAGCTTTCTTT
CASSLYKNTEAFF
>-|TRBJ2-3|-|TRBV6-1
TGTGCCAGCAGTGAACCCCCGACAGGGACTAGCACAGATACGCAGTATTTT
CASSEPPTGTSTDTQYF
>once|TRBJ2-7|-|TRBV21-1
TGTGCCAGCAGCATAAACCACCGGGACAGGGATAATGAGCAGTACTTC
CASSINHRDRDNEQYF
>-|TRBJ2-2|TRBD1|TRBV7-8
TGTGCCAGCAGCTCGGGACAGGGGGACACCGGGGAGCTGTTTTTT
CASSSGQGDTGELFF
>-|TRBJ1-4|-|TRBV6-6
TGTGCCAGCACCCCTGCAACTAATGAAAAACTGTTTTTT
CASTPATNEKLFF
>-|TRBJ2-7|-|TRBV9
TGTGCCAGCAGCGTAGATTTCGGTTCCTACGAGCAGTACTTC
CASSVDFGSYEQYF
>-|TRBJ2-5|TRBD2|TRBV7-2
TGTGCCAGCAGGCGGGGGGAGACCCAGTACTTC
CASRRGETQYF
>-|TRBJ1-2|-|TRBV7-8
TGTGCCAGCAGCGCGGGCCCTTTGAGTGGTGGCTACACCTTC
CASSAGPLSGGYTF
>-|TRBJ2-7|TRBD2|TRBV11-2
TGTGCCAGCAGCTCTGAGACTAGCGGGGGATCCTACGAGCAGTACTTC
CASSSETSGGSYEQYF
>-|TRBJ2-1|TRBD2|TRBV7-2
TGTGCCAGCAGCCCACTTCGGCGGGGGGCCATCTACAATGAGCAGTTCTTC
CASSPLRRGAIYNEQFF
>-|TRBJ1-1|TRBD1|TRBV7-3
TGTGCCAGCAGCTTAGAAGGGACAGAAAACACTGAAGCTTTCTTT
CASSLEGTENTEAFF
>-|TRBJ1-5|-|TRBV12-3/TRBV12-4
TGTGCCAGCAGTACAGAGCGGCCCGAGGCCCAGCATTTT
CASSTERPEAQHF
>once|TRBJ1-2|-|TRBV6-5
TGTGCCAGCAGCGACCAGGAATCTCGGGGTGGCTACACCTTC
CASSDQESRGGYTF
>-|TRBJ1-4|TRBD1|TRBV27
TGTGCCAGCAGTTTAATAAAGACAGGGGGGGAAACTAATGAAAAACTGTTTTTT
CASSLIKTGGETNEKLFF
>-|TRBJ2-5|-|TRBV5-1
TGCGCCAGCAGCTTGGGACAGGATGAGACCCAGTACTTC
CASSLGQDETQYF
>-|TRBJ1-5|TRBD1|TRBV4-1
TGCGCCAGCAGCCCTTACAGGGGGCTCGGTCAGCCCCAGCATTTT
CASSPYRGLGQPQHF
>once|TRBJ1-6|-|TRBV7-8
TGTGCCAGCAGCTTAGATCGGGGGGGGTATAATTCACCCCTCCACTTT
CASSLDRGGYNSPLHF
>-|TRBJ2-7|-|TRBV6-6
TGTGCCAGCAGTTACCCGCAGGGCAGGGGATACGAGCAGTACTTC
CASSYPQGRGYEQYF
>-|TRBJ2-1|-|TRBV6-6
TGTGCCAGCATCTACCGGGACACCTCCTACAATGAGCAGTTCTTC
CASIYRDTSYNEQFF
>once|TRBJ2-1|TRBD2|TRBV5-1
TGCGCCAGCAGCCTTGGACTAGCGGGCTACCACAATGAGCAGTTCTTC
CASSLGLAGYHNEQFF
>-|TRBJ2-6|-|TRBV5-6
TGTGCCAGCAGCCCCTTGGAGGCTGGGGCCAACGTCCTGACTTTC
CASSPLEAGANVLTF
>-|TRBJ1-6|-|TRBV11-1
TGTGCCAGCAGCCCCCGGACAGATAATAATTCACCCCTCCACTTT
CASSPRTDNNSPLHF
>once|TRBJ2-7|TRBD1|TRBV27
TGTGCCAGCAGTCTAGGGGGCCCAGGGGAGTGGTACGAGCAGTACTTC
CASSLGGPGEWYEQYF
>-|TRBJ1-3|TRBD1|TRBV4-2
TGTGCCAGCAGCCAAGACTCAGACAGGGTTTCCAGACAAAACACCATATATTTT
CASSQDSDRVSRQNTIYF
>-|TRBJ1-1|-|TRBV21-1
TGTGCCAGCAGCAATACTACAGGCAGTAACACTGAAGCTTTCTTT
CASSNTTGSNTEAFF
>-|TRBJ2-5|TRBD1|TRBV6-5
TGTGCCAGCAGGACACAGGGGGCAGAGACCCAGTACTTC
CASRTQGAETQYF